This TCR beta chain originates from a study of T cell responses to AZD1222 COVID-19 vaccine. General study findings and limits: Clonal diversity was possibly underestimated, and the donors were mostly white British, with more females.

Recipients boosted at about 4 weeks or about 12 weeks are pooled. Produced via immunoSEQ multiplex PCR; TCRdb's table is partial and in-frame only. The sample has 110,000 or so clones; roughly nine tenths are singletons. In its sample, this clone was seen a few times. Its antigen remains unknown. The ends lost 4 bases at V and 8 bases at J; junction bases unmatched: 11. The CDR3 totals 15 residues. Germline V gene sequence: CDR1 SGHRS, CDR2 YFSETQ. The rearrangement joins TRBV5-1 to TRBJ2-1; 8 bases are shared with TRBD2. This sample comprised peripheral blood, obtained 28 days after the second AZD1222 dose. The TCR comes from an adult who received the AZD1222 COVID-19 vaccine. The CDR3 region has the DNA TGCGCCAGCAGCCTCCGCCTAGCGGGTACCCATGAGCAGTTCTTC. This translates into CASSLRLAGTHEQFF.